Listed below are T cell receptor beta chains from one sample, sequenced in a study of beta chain features in type 1 diabetes. The data were produced by immunoSEQ multiplex PCR, yet TCRdb's version contains in-frame clones alone and is incomplete. Altogether about 210,000 clones are present, about a tenth being singletons, with the ten largest covering 1% to 1.5%. The sample was central memory CD4+ T cells from blood. The source is a man aged 18 to 35 in good health. Each CDR3 is given with its conserved first and last residue. D genes are given only for firm matches. The size entry is marked missing in some rows and otherwise reads once, few, many or a size class.

clone size	V gene	D gene	J gene	CDR3 protein	CDR3 DNA
few	TRBV6-5	.	TRBJ1-5	CASRIRVYSNQPQHF	TGTGCCAGCAGAATAAGAGTGTATAGCAATCAGCCCCAGCATTTT
.	TRBV29-1	.	TRBJ2-6	CSCAGAGANVLTF	TGCAGCTGTGCGGGCGCTGGGGCCAACGTCCTGACTTTC
few	TRBV30	.	TRBJ2-4	CAWSVNGGGIQYF	TGTGCCTGGAGTGTGAATGGAGGGGGCATTCAGTACTTC
few	TRBV5-5	.	TRBJ2-5	CASSYGTHQETQYF	TGTGCCAGCAGCTATGGGACCCACCAAGAGACCCAGTACTTC
medium-sized	TRBV5-1	.	TRBJ2-1	CASSLGVSSYNEQFF	TGCGCCAGCAGCCTCGGGGTTAGCTCCTACAATGAGCAGTTCTTC
few	TRBV11-2	TRBD1	TRBJ2-1	CASSSDRVGNEQFF	TGTGCCAGCAGCTCGGACAGGGTAGGGAATGAGCAGTTCTTC
few	TRBV29-1	.	TRBJ2-3	CSVQGVESTDTQYF	TGCAGCGTCCAGGGAGTAGAGAGCACAGATACGCAGTATTTT
.	TRBV7-6	.	TRBJ2-3	CASSYSITDTQYF	TGTGCCAGCAGTTATTCTATAACAGATACGCAGTATTTT
.	TRBV7-2	.	TRBJ2-5	CASSFAGRKETQYF	TGTGCCAGCAGCTTCGCGGGACGGAAAGAGACCCAGTACTTC
many	TRBV13	.	TRBJ2-3	CASTRRASGTDTQYF	TGTGCCAGCACCCGGAGAGCTAGCGGCACAGATACGCAGTATTTT
.	TRBV30	.	TRBJ1-1	CAWSPRKGSDTEAFF	TGTGCCTGGAGTCCCCGAAAGGGGTCGGACACTGAAGCTTTCTTT
few	TRBV7-2	.	TRBJ2-1	CASSLGLGSSRNEQFF	TGTGCCAGCAGCTTAGGTCTGGGATCCTCTAGAAATGAGCAGTTCTTC
many	TRBV29-1	.	TRBJ2-1	CSVEDRDLSSYNEQFF	TGCAGCGTTGAAGATAGGGACCTTAGCTCCTACAATGAGCAGTTCTTC
.	TRBV19	TRBD1	TRBJ2-1	CASSTAGTANNEQFF	TGTGCCAGTAGTACCGCAGGGACAGCCAACAATGAGCAGTTCTTC
few	TRBV5-6	TRBD1	TRBJ2-2	CASSPDRLDTGELFF	TGTGCCAGCAGCCCGGACAGGTTAGACACCGGGGAGCTGTTTTTT